These 8 T cell receptor beta chains were all obtained from the same sample, sequenced in a study of T cell responses to AZD1222 COVID-19 vaccine. Using immunoSEQ multiplex PCR, the repertoire was profiled, and TCRdb retains in-frame clones only, with some absent. The sample lists about 130,000 clones, roughly 90% occurring once. Source: peripheral blood, taken on day 0 of AZD1222 vaccination. These receptor sequences come from an adult in good health.

The genes are TRBV19 and TRBJ2-7, with 8 bases that match TRBD1. Germline assignment: CDR1 LNHDA and CDR2 SQIVND (reference sequence). The V segment lost 4 bases and the J segment 5 bases; nucleotides outside the gene matches: 10. CDR3 length equals 15 residues. DNA of the CDR3: TGTGCCAGTAGTAACTCTAACAGGGGGAGCGACGAGCAGTACTTC. Translating it yields CASSNSNRGSDEQYF.

The genes are TRBV5-1 and TRBJ2-5; 9 positions agree with TRBD1. CDR1 and CDR2 from the germline V gene are SGHRS and YFSETQ. V lost 0 bases and J lost 5; bases outside the gene matches: 2. The CDR3 covers 14 residues. CDR3 bases: TGCGCCAGCAGCTTGGCAGGACAGGGGGAGACCCAGTACTTC. As protein: CASSLAGQGETQYF.

This clone was detected once. V usage is TRBV7-2 and J usage is TRBJ1-5, with D uncertain. The CDR3 totals 15 residues. Germline CDR1 SGHTA, CDR2 FQGNSA. V dropped 5 bases and J dropped 0 bases, with 11 bases sitting between them. CDR3 residues: CASSPEGISNQPQHF. The CDR3 nucleotides are TGTGCCAGCAGCCCGGAGGGAATTAGCAATCAGCCCCAGCATTTT.

The table lists this clone with a count of one. The rearrangement joins TRBV7-8 to TRBJ2-5, with a possible D match to TRBD2 (6 bases). Germline CDR1 is SGHVS and CDR2 is FQNEAQ. This CDR3 is built from 14 residues. V was clipped by 4 bases and J by 5 bases, with 14 bases between them. The CDR3 sequence is CASSSLLREETQYF. For the CDR3, the DNA is TGTGCCAGCAGCTCACTGCTCCGGGAGGAGACCCAGTACTTC.

The rearrangement links TRBV11-3 to TRBJ2-1; 7 positions agree with TRBD2. The CDR3 covers 15 residues. With V trimmed by 5 bases and J by 9 bases, 13 bases remained unmatched. Germline CDR1 SGHNT, CDR2 YENEEA. CDR3 loop: CASSPDGRGLTEQFF. As DNA, the CDR3 is TGTGCCAGCAGCCCCGATGGGAGGGGCCTTACTGAGCAGTTCTTC.

This chain connects TRBV9 to TRBJ2-1; D might be TRBD1 (5 bases). Per germline, CDR1 SGDLS and CDR2 YYNGEE. V lost 3 bases and J lost 9, with 13 bases in between. The CDR3 spans 13 residues. CDR3 bases: TGTGCCAGCAGCGGCGGTCAGGGAAGTGAGCAGTTCTTC. Translating gives CASSGGQGSEQFF.

The chain combines TRBV19 with TRBJ2-3, with D uncertain. V was cut by 0 bases and J by 2 bases, with 9 bases left in between. The CDR3 has 15 residues. Germline V lookup: CDR1 LNHDA, CDR2 SQIVND (reference sequence). The CDR3 spells CASSIEPAVTDTQYF. CDR3 nucleotides: TGTGCCAGTAGTATAGAACCCGCCGTCACAGATACGCAGTATTTT.

There are a few counts of this clone. V usage is TRBV14 and J usage is TRBJ1-6; TRBD1 might be the D (5 bases). Per germline, CDR1 SGHDN and CDR2 FVKESK. Trimming stripped 0 bases from V and 12 bases from J, with 18 bases between. CDR3 size: 16 residues. The CDR3 loop is CASSQEGPGLGRPLHF. The DNA for the CDR3 is TGTGCCAGCAGCCAAGAGGGGCCCGGCTTGGGGAGACCCCTCCACTTT.